These T cell receptor beta chains were read from a single sample in a study of yellow fever vaccine responses in identical twins. Each CDR3 protein is one row after TCRdb ran MiXCR on the RT-PCR reads. The sample consists of over 15,000 distinct CDR3 sequences, around 70% of them appearing once. The sample in question was T cells from blood (PBMCs), unsorted or a sorted subset (not recorded which), obtained before or after yellow fever vaccination (not recorded which). These receptor sequences come from a woman younger than 30 who received the yellow fever vaccine. Both conserved end residues are part of each CDR3. A D gene is named only where the DNA matches it firmly. Size is stated for part of the rows, as once, few or many counts, or as a class when the clone is expanded.

>TRBJ2-3|.|TRBD2|14|TRBV29-1
CSVATSGGSDTQYF
TGCAGCGTCGCGACTAGCGGGGGCTCAGATACGCAGTATTTT
>TRBJ2-3|.|TRBD2|17|TRBV11-1
CASSLGLAGGRTDTQYF
TGTGCCAGCAGCTTAGGACTAGCGGGGGGGCGGACAGATACGCAGTATTTT
>TRBJ2-1|.|TRBD1|12|TRBV28
CASSFLDRGWIF
TGTGCCAGCAGTTTCCTCGACAGGGGTTGGATCTTC
>TRBJ1-1|few|.|12|TRBV10-3
CAISPANTEAFF
TGTGCCATCAGTCCCGCAAACACTGAAGCTTTCTTT
>TRBJ2-2|.|TRBD2|18|TRBV12-3/TRBV12-4
CASSYLVRLAGSTGELFF
TGTGCCAGCAGTTATCTCGTTCGACTAGCGGGGAGCACCGGGGAGCTGTTTTTT
>TRBJ2-3|.|TRBD1|15|TRBV11-2
CASSRTGSNTDTQYF
TGTGCCAGCAGCAGGACAGGAAGTAACACAGATACGCAGTATTTT
>TRBJ2-1|.|.|16|TRBV11-3
CASSLYLGGSSDEQFF
TGTGCCAGCAGCTTATACTTAGGGGGATCTTCGGATGAGCAGTTCTTC
>TRBJ2-2|few|TRBD1|16|TRBV11-2
CASSVSRTGGTGELFF
TGTGCCAGCAGCGTCTCTCGGACAGGGGGCACCGGGGAGCTGTTTTTT
>TRBJ2-2|.|.|11|TRBV29-1
CSVEGTGELFF
TGCAGCGTTGAGGGGACCGGGGAGCTGTTTTTT
>TRBJ2-5|.|.|12|TRBV5-1
CASSQTFGTQYF
TGCGCCAGCAGCCAAACGTTTGGGACCCAGTACTTC
>TRBJ2-5|.|.|14|TRBV28
CASIKQGGGETQYF
TGTGCCAGCATCAAACAGGGAGGAGGGGAGACCCAGTACTTC
>TRBJ1-2|.|TRBD1|14|TRBV27
CASSLSQGARGYTF
TGTGCCAGCAGTTTATCTCAGGGGGCGAGGGGCTACACCTTC
>TRBJ1-1|.|.|15|TRBV28
CASREGGDGSTEAFF
TGTGCCAGCAGGGAGGGGGGCGATGGGAGCACTGAAGCTTTCTTT
>TRBJ2-7|.|.|16|TRBV4-1
CASSPIRDTLGYEQYF
TGCGCCAGCAGCCCAATACGGGACACCCTCGGCTACGAGCAGTACTTC
>TRBJ2-3|.|.|14|TRBV11-3
CASSLTGGTDTQYF
TGTGCCAGCAGCTTAACCGGGGGCACAGATACGCAGTATTTT
>TRBJ2-7|.|.|16|TRBV4-1
CASSPETGSFSYEQYF
TGCGCCAGCAGCCCGGAAACAGGGTCTTTTTCCTACGAGCAGTACTTC
>TRBJ2-2|.|.|11|TRBV24-1
CAATTTGELFF
TGTGCCGCCACAACCACCGGGGAGCTGTTTTTT